What follows are 11 T cell receptor beta chains derived from one specimen sequenced in a study of CD8+CD57+ T cells in acquired aplastic anemia. Genomic DNA, the template, was used for profiling of the TCR beta VDJ and CDR3. Using its own MiXCR run on the reads, TCRdb lists one record per CDR3 protein. This table has 150,000 or so distinct CDR3 sequences, approximately 60% appearing once. Sequenced: sorted CD4+, CD8+, or CD8+CD57+ T cells (not recorded which) from PBMCs. The receptors come from a human donor in good health.

This chain connects TRBV19 to TRBJ1-2; D is possibly TRBD1 (6 bases). The V and J ends lost 1 base and 3 bases respectively, with 18 bases between them. This CDR3 is built from 17 residues. Germline lookup yields CDR1 LNHDA and CDR2 SQIVND (reference sequence). CDR3: CASSIGRAGEDDYGYTF. CDR3 nucleotides: TGTGCCAGTAGTATAGGGAGGGCAGGGGAAGATGACTATGGCTACACCTTC.

V gene TRBV10-3 combines with J gene TRBJ1-4; no clear D. Trimming stripped 3 bases from V and 8 bases from J, with 13 bases between. Germline values: CDR1 ENHRY, CDR2 SYGVKD. The CDR3 runs 14 residues. CDR3 nucleotides: TGTGCCATCAGTGATCCGTCATCGGGGGAAAAACTGTTTTTT. Translated, it gives CAISDPSSGEKLFF.

CDR3 in amino acids: CSARRDSSSYEQYF. The CDR3 DNA is TGCAGTGCCCGCCGGGACTCGAGCTCCTACGAGCAGTACTTC. J is TRBJ2-7 and V is TRBV20-1; TRBD2 might be the D (6 bases). In germline, CDR1 is DFQATT, CDR2 SNEGSKA (reference sequence). The CDR3 length is 14 residues. V lost 6 bases to trimming and J lost 0 bases, with 15 bases between them.

This chain uses TRBV4-1 with TRBJ1-1; D is unclear. V was shortened by 5 bases and J by 7 bases, with 14 bases between the two germline ends. Germline assignment: CDR1 MGHRA and CDR2 YSYEKL. The CDR3 has 13 amino acids. As DNA, the CDR3 is TGCGCCAGCAGCGACCGGGAAGTCGGTGAAGCTTTCTTT. This codes for CASSDREVGEAFF.

A single count supports this clonotype. This may be a read error, as it is one base from a much larger clone. The rearrangement links TRBV30 to TRBJ2-6; D not resolved. Trimming removed 0 bases from V and 6 bases from J, with 12 bases in between. Germline lookup yields CDR1 GTSNPN and CDR2 SVGIG (reference sequence). The CDR3 has 15 amino acids. The CDR3 reads CAWSVPEAEANVLTF. DNA of the CDR3: TGTGCCTGGAGTGTACCGGAAGCTGAGGCCAACGTCCTGACTTTC.

This chain connects TRBV24-1 to TRBJ2-1; D is perhaps TRBD1 (6 bases). Germline V lookup: CDR1 KGHDR, CDR2 SFDVKD. The CDR3 has 20 amino acids. V lost 3 bases to trimming and J lost 4 bases, with 27 bases between them. CDR3 nucleotides: TGTGCCACCAGTGATATCCGGGACAACTCGCCCCTTCGTCTTTACAATGAGCAGTTCTTC. Protein product: CATSDIRDNSPLRLYNEQFF.

This chain connects TRBV7-2 to TRBJ2-5; D not certain. Between the trimmed V and J ends, which lost 3 bases and 5 bases, there was a span of 16 bases. Germline CDR1 and CDR2: SGHTA and FQGNSA. The CDR3 consists of 15 residues. The CDR3 DNA sequence: TGTGCCAGCAGCTTTTACGACGCGTGGGGTGAGACCCAGTACTTC. This translates into CASSFYDAWGETQYF.

This chain links TRBV2 with TRBJ2-1; TRBD2 agrees at 12 bases. This CDR3 is built from 17 residues. Trimming removed 7 bases from V and 0 bases from J; junction bases left unmatched: 7. Germline assignment: CDR1 SNHLY and CDR2 FYNNEI. CDR3 DNA: TGTGCCAGCACGAGACTAGCGGGAGACAACTCCTACAATGAGCAGTTCTTC. It translates to CASTRLAGDNSYNEQFF. Full variable domain (outside the CDR3, taken from reference TRBV2 and TRBJ2-1): EPEVTQTPSHQVTQMGQEVILRCVPISNHLYFYWYRQILGQKVEFLVSFYNNEISEKSEIFDDQFSVERPDGSNFTLKIRSTKLEDSAMYFCASTRLAGDNSYNEQFFGPGTRLTVL.

This clonotype was seen at least ten times. The CDR3 reads CASSETGAPYEQYF. The CDR3, as DNA: TGCGCCAGCAGCGAGACAGGGGCCCCCTACGAGCAGTACTTC. The chain couples TRBV5-1 to TRBJ2-7; 8 bases fit TRBD1. The V gene's germline CDR1 is SGHRS and CDR2 YFSETQ. J lost 2 bases, V lost 4 bases, and 5 bases had no gene match. The CDR3 is 14 amino acids.

J is TRBJ2-2 and V is TRBV7-9; tentative D call: TRBD2 (6 bases). V was pared by 8 bases and J by 3 bases, with 13 bases between. Germline V gene sequence: CDR1 SEHNR, CDR2 FQNEAQ (reference sequence). The CDR3 extends over 14 amino acids. The CDR3 here is CASSPRRDTGELFF. The CDR3 DNA reads TGTGCCAGCTCACCAAGGAGGGACACCGGGGAGCTGTTTTTT.

This clonotype has only one observation. The chain has TRBV7-6 and TRBJ1-3; D not certain. The germline gives CDR1 SGHVS, CDR2 FNYEAQ. Trimming removed 0 bases at V and 1 base at J, with 10 bases between. CDR3 length: 16 amino acids. CDR3 nucleotides: TGTGCCAGCAGCTTAGCGGTCCGGGGATCTGGAAACACCATATATTTT. This codes for CASSLAVRGSGNTIYF.